This T cell receptor (beta chain) was captured by sequencing in a study of response to subunit inactivated influenza vaccine. TCRdb re-called the RT-PCR reads with MiXCR, one entry per CDR3 protein. Here the sample spans about 780,000 distinct CDR3 sequences, under 20% being singletons. The CDR3 is 15 residues long. Looked up from germline, CDR1 is DFQATT and CDR2 is SNEGSKA (reference sequence). V dropped 0 bases and J dropped 0; count of bases not matched to a gene: 2. In its sample, this clonotype was seen a few times. The source was PBMCs from blood, collected around 5 days after vaccination. The V call is TRBV20-1, the J call TRBJ2-3; 8 nucleotides line up with TRBD2. The receptor was isolated from a middle-aged man who received an inactivated influenza vaccine. The CDR3 bases are TGCAGTGCTAGAGAGCAGCGGGGGAGCACAGATACGCAGTATTTT. Residues: CSAREQRGSTDTQYF.